One and the same sample provided the 8 T cell receptor beta chains below, sequenced in a study of blood T cell repertoires in COVID-19. This table comes from immunoSEQ multiplex PCR, and its TCRdb copy is limited to in-frame clones, with some not included. Among about 170,000 clones listed, approximately 83% were seen once. The sequenced material came from peripheral blood. The receptors originated from a woman of 80 years or more with active or convalescent COVID-19.

The rearrangement uses TRBV6-5 and TRBJ1-1; TRBD1 aligns across 11 bases. V was pared by 6 bases and J by 4 bases, with 4 bases of the junction left unmatched. The CDR3 totals 14 residues. CDR1 and CDR2 (germline): MNHEY, SVGAGI. CDR3 protein: CASRRDRGATEAFF. DNA of the CDR3: TGTGCCAGCAGGAGGGACAGGGGGGCCACTGAAGCTTTCTTT.

The V gene is TRBV7-3, the J gene TRBJ1-2; D might be TRBD1 (6 bases). The CDR3 covers 13 residues. With 5 bases removed from V and 6 bases from J, the gap between germline ends came to 13 bases. Germline values: CDR1 SGHTA, CDR2 FQGTGA. CDR3 sequence reads: CASSLQQGNGYTF. In DNA form, the CDR3 reads TGTGCCAGCAGCCTACAACAGGGCAATGGCTACACCTTC.

The chain combines TRBV27 with TRBJ1-2; D may be TRBD1 (5 bases). V shed 5 bases and J shed 3 bases, with 16 bases lying between them. CDR1 is MNHEY, CDR2 SMNVEV, per germline (reference sequence). The CDR3 spans 15 residues. CDR3 in DNA: TGTGCCAGCAGTCACGACAGTGCCCCGTACTATGGCTACACCTTC. Amino acids: CASSHDSAPYYGYTF.

The chain couples TRBV7-8 to TRBJ1-4, with a tentative D call TRBD1 (6 bases). Trimming left V 5 bases short and J 6 bases short, with 13 bases between. The CDR3 loop spans 14 amino acids. Germline loops: CDR1 SGHVS, CDR2 FQNEAQ. CDR3: CASSLRGMDEKLFF. In DNA form, the CDR3 reads TGTGCCAGCAGCCTCAGGGGTATGGATGAAAAACTGTTTTTT.

This clone was found once. V gene TRBV5-1 combines with J gene TRBJ1-6; 9 nucleotides agree with TRBD1. V lost 3 bases to trimming and J lost 3 bases; unmatched junction nucleotides: 1. The germline CDR1 and CDR2 sequences are SGHRS and YFSETQ. The CDR3 is 15 residues long. The CDR3 sequence is CASSWDRDYNSPLHF. CDR3 in DNA: TGCGCCAGCAGCTGGGACAGGGACTATAATTCACCCCTCCACTTT.

This clone was detected once. DNA for the CDR3: TGTGCCAGCAGCCAAGGGGGGACAGGGGGAGAAAAACTGTTTTTT. Its translation: CASSQGGTGGEKLFF. The V and J genes are TRBV3-1 (or the pseudogene TRBV3-2) and TRBJ1-4, with 11 positions matching TRBD1. CDR1 and CDR2 (germline): LGHDT, YNNKEL (reference sequence). J lost 8 bases, V lost 1 base, and 3 bases had no gene match. The CDR3 covers 15 residues.

This rearrangement joins TRBV27 to TRBJ1-1; 7 bases line up with TRBD1. The germline CDR1 and CDR2 sequences are MNHEY and SMNVEV (reference sequence). J lost 5 bases, V lost 5 bases, and 8 bases had no gene match. The CDR3 is made up of 14 amino acids. The CDR3: CASSPKTGTTEAFF. Written as DNA, the CDR3 is TGTGCCAGCAGTCCCAAGACAGGGACGACTGAAGCTTTCTTT.

The chain joins TRBV13 to TRBJ1-4, with D uncertain. V was cut by 1 base and J by 0 bases, with 12 bases left in between. The V gene's germline CDR1 is PRHDT and CDR2 FYEKMQ (reference sequence). The CDR3 contains 17 residues. Here the CDR3 DNA reads TGTGCCAGCAGCTTAGACCCCCGGGGATCAACTAATGAAAAACTGTTTTTT. This sequence encodes CASSLDPRGSTNEKLFF.